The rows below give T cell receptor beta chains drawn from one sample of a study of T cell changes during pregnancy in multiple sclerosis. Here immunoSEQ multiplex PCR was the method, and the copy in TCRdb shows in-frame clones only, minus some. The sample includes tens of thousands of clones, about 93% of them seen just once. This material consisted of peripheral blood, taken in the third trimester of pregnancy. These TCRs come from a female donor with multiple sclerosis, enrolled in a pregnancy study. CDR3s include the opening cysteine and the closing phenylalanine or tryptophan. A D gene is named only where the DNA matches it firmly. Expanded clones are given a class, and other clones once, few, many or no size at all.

DNA: TGCGCCAGCAGCATAGGACAGGCTATTCCCTATGGCTACACCTTC
CDR3: CASSIGQAIPYGYTF
size: -
D: TRBD1
J: TRBJ1-2
V: TRBV5-1

DNA: TGTGCCAGCAGCTTAAGTACTGGGAACACTGAAGCTTTCTTT
CDR3: CASSLSTGNTEAFF
size: -
D: -
J: TRBJ1-1
V: TRBV7-3

DNA: TGTGCCAGCAGCTTAGACCCAGGGTTTGGGACAGATACGCAGTATTTT
CDR3: CASSLDPGFGTDTQYF
size: -
D: -
J: TRBJ2-3
V: TRBV7-9

DNA: TGTGCCTGGAGTTACTCCAGGCGAGGGGACACTTTCTTT
CDR3: CAWSYSRRGDTFF
size: -
D: -
J: TRBJ1-1
V: TRBV30

DNA: TGTGCCAGCAGCTGGAGGCGAAACACTGAAGCTTTCTTT
CDR3: CASSWRRNTEAFF
size: -
D: -
J: TRBJ1-1
V: TRBV7-3

DNA: TGTGCCAGCAGCCACCTTCGGGGAGAGACCCAGTACTTC
CDR3: CASSHLRGETQYF
size: -
D: -
J: TRBJ2-5
V: TRBV14

DNA: TGCGCCAGCAGCTTGGATCCTAGCGGAGGGGGGGCAGATACGCAGTATTTT
CDR3: CASSLDPSGGGADTQYF
size: -
D: -
J: TRBJ2-3
V: TRBV5-1

DNA: TGTGCCAGTAGTGTGACAGGGAGGAACTATGGCTACACCTTC
CDR3: CASSVTGRNYGYTF
size: -
D: TRBD1
J: TRBJ1-2
V: TRBV19

DNA: TGTGCCAGTACCCTGACAGACGTTTATGGCTACACCTTC
CDR3: CASTLTDVYGYTF
size: few
D: -
J: TRBJ1-2
V: TRBV19

DNA: TGTGCCAGCAGCCCCTATCGGGATACGCAGTATTTT
CDR3: CASSPYRDTQYF
size: -
D: -
J: TRBJ2-3
V: TRBV11-2

DNA: TGTGCCAGCAGCTTAGAGCCCACGGGGTTCGATGGCTACACCTTC
CDR3: CASSLEPTGFDGYTF
size: -
D: -
J: TRBJ1-2
V: TRBV7-3

DNA: TGCGCCAGCAGCCCGACAGGGACCGGGGCCAACGTCCTGACTTTC
CDR3: CASSPTGTGANVLTF
size: -
D: TRBD1
J: TRBJ2-6
V: TRBV10-1

DNA: TGTGCTAGTGGTTTGGCGGCCAGGGCGATCACTGAAGCTTTCTTT
CDR3: CASGLAARAITEAFF
size: -
D: -
J: TRBJ1-1
V: TRBV12-5

DNA: TGTGCCAGCAGTTTAAAAACTAGCGGACTCTCCTACGAGCAGTACTTC
CDR3: CASSLKTSGLSYEQYF
size: -
D: TRBD2
J: TRBJ2-7
V: TRBV27

DNA: TGTGCCAGCAGGTGGTCGACAGGTTGGCCCTTCGGGAACGAGCAGTACTTC
CDR3: CASRWSTGWPFGNEQYF
size: -
D: -
J: TRBJ2-7
V: TRBV6-4

DNA: TGTGCCTGGAAATTAGCGGGGAGCTACAATGAGCAGTTCTTC
CDR3: CAWKLAGSYNEQFF
size: -
D: TRBD2
J: TRBJ2-1
V: TRBV30

DNA: TGTGCCAGCAGCCAGGGGGCCAAAAACATTCAGTACTTC
CDR3: CASSQGAKNIQYF
size: -
D: -
J: TRBJ2-4
V: TRBV5-4

DNA: TGTGCCAGCAGCCAAGAAATCGGGGTGGATGAGCAGTTCTTC
CDR3: CASSQEIGVDEQFF
size: -
D: -
J: TRBJ2-1
V: TRBV4-2

DNA: TGCAGCGTTGAACTCAGCGGGAGTCATTCCTACGAGCAGCACTTC
CDR3: CSVELSGSHSYEQHF
size: -
D: TRBD2
J: TRBJ2-7
V: TRBV29-1

DNA: TGTGCCAGCCGCGAGGGTAATTCTGGAAACACCATATATTTT
CDR3: CASREGNSGNTIYF
size: -
D: -
J: TRBJ1-3
V: TRBV6-4

DNA: TGTGCCAGCAGCTTGGTGTCCCCAGGCGGAAGGGGGTACTTC
CDR3: CASSLVSPGGRGYF
size: -
D: -
J: TRBJ2-7
V: TRBV5-5

DNA: TGCAGCGTTGACTTACCTGGACAGGGGGCGTTCTATGGCTACACCTTC
CDR3: CSVDLPGQGAFYGYTF
size: -
D: TRBD1
J: TRBJ1-2
V: TRBV29-1

DNA: TGTGCCAGCAGTGAAGGACGGGACACAGATACGCAGTATTTT
CDR3: CASSEGRDTDTQYF
size: -
D: -
J: TRBJ2-3
V: TRBV6-4

DNA: TGCGCCAGCAGCCCGGGACTAGCGGGAGGTAAATCCCACGAGCAGTACTTC
CDR3: CASSPGLAGGKSHEQYF
size: once
D: TRBD2
J: TRBJ2-7
V: TRBV5-1

DNA: TGTGCCAGCAGTGAAGAGGGGACAGTCACAGATACGCAGTATTTT
CDR3: CASSEEGTVTDTQYF
size: -
D: TRBD1
J: TRBJ2-3
V: TRBV6-1

DNA: TGTGCCAGCAGCTTACTCGCGGGAGGAGGGGACACCGGGGAGCTGTTTTTT
CDR3: CASSLLAGGGDTGELFF
size: -
D: TRBD2
J: TRBJ2-2
V: TRBV7-2

DNA: TGTGCCAGTAGTATAGGTACCGGGACAGAAGCTTTCTTT
CDR3: CASSIGTGTEAFF
size: -
D: -
J: TRBJ1-1
V: TRBV19

DNA: TGTGCCATCCCTCGGGGGAGTGTGAACACTGAAGCTTTCTTT
CDR3: CAIPRGSVNTEAFF
size: -
D: -
J: TRBJ1-1
V: TRBV6-6

DNA: TGTGCCAGCAGTCCTACCTACCAGGTATCCGCAGATACGCAGTATTTT
CDR3: CASSPTYQVSADTQYF
size: -
D: -
J: TRBJ2-3
V: TRBV28

DNA: TGCGCCAGCAGCACCCGGGACAGGACCTACGAGCAGTACTTC
CDR3: CASSTRDRTYEQYF
size: -
D: TRBD1
J: TRBJ2-7
V: TRBV5-1

DNA: TGTGCCAGCGCCGGGACTAGCGGGAGCGGAGAGACCCAGTACTTC
CDR3: CASAGTSGSGETQYF
size: -
D: TRBD2
J: TRBJ2-5
V: TRBV6-5

DNA: TGTGCCAGCAGCTCGGGAGGGGGGGGTTTGGTGCGGGAGACCCAGTACTTC
CDR3: CASSSGGGGLVRETQYF
size: -
D: TRBD2
J: TRBJ2-5
V: TRBV5-4

DNA: TGTGCCAGCAGTTACCTCGACAGCACCGGGGAGCTGTTTTTT
CDR3: CASSYLDSTGELFF
size: once
D: -
J: TRBJ2-2
V: TRBV6-5

DNA: TGCGCCAGCAGCCAAGATACTGGAAACACCATATATTTT
CDR3: CASSQDTGNTIYF
size: -
D: -
J: TRBJ1-3
V: TRBV4-3

DNA: TGCGCCAGCAGCTTGAGGGACAGGGGCCGCGGCCCATCTGGGGCCAACGTCCTGACTTTC
CDR3: CASSLRDRGRGPSGANVLTF
size: -
D: TRBD1
J: TRBJ2-6
V: TRBV5-1

DNA: TGTGCCAGCAGCCAAGGGGGTGGCCCGCTGGAGACCCAGTACTTC
CDR3: CASSQGGGPLETQYF
size: once
D: -
J: TRBJ2-5
V: TRBV7-3

DNA: TGTGCCAGCAGCATGCCCAGGGTCGGCACTGAAGCTTTCTTT
CDR3: CASSMPRVGTEAFF
size: -
D: -
J: TRBJ1-1
V: TRBV5-4

DNA: TGCGCCAGCAGCCAAGAGACCGGGAGCCGTGACGAGCAGTACTTC
CDR3: CASSQETGSRDEQYF
size: once
D: -
J: TRBJ2-7
V: TRBV4-3

DNA: TGTGCCAGCAGTGAAAGCCTAGCGGGAGGCGAGCAGTTCTTC
CDR3: CASSESLAGGEQFF
size: -
D: TRBD2
J: TRBJ2-1
V: TRBV2

DNA: TGCGCCAGCAGCAGGGGACAATACAATGAGCAGTTCTTC
CDR3: CASSRGQYNEQFF
size: -
D: -
J: TRBJ2-1
V: TRBV4-3

DNA: TGTGCCAGCAGTCCGGGACAGCGCTACAATGAGCAGTTCTTC
CDR3: CASSPGQRYNEQFF
size: -
D: TRBD1
J: TRBJ2-1
V: TRBV28

DNA: TGTGCCATCAGATTAGGACAGGGGAGCGCTGAAGCTTTCTTT
CDR3: CAIRLGQGSAEAFF
size: once
D: TRBD1
J: TRBJ1-1
V: TRBV10-3

DNA: TGTGCCACCCGGAGTAGGACTAGCGCAACGAGCTCCTACAATGAGCAGTTCTTC
CDR3: CATRSRTSATSSYNEQFF
size: -
D: TRBD2
J: TRBJ2-1
V: TRBV9

DNA: TGTGCCAGCTGCAGGGGTGGAGTCACTGAAGCTTTCTTT
CDR3: CASCRGGVTEAFF
size: -
D: -
J: TRBJ1-1
V: TRBV28

DNA: TGTGCCAGCAGCTTACTAGCGGGATTACTTTACAATGAGCAGTTCTTC
CDR3: CASSLLAGLLYNEQFF
size: -
D: TRBD2
J: TRBJ2-1
V: TRBV11-1

DNA: TGTGCCAGCAGTTTCTCCTCCGGGGAGCTGTTTTTT
CDR3: CASSFSSGELFF
size: -
D: -
J: TRBJ2-2
V: TRBV9